Each of the 25 T cell receptor beta chains below was sequenced from the same sample in a study of regulatory T cells in long-lasting Graves disease (dated by TCRdb to 2020 to 2023). The receptor library was made with multiplex PCR. Instrument on record: Illumina HiSeq 4000. iRepertoire HTBI primers and Arm-PCR amplification of CDR3 regions were used to construct TCR beta libraries. TCRdb applied fastp at Q25 and MiXCR to the public reads, then kept only in-frame beta chains. Each record represents a unique CDR3 protein, reported with the most common genes and DNA among its rows. The sample yields around 450,000 distinct CDR3 sequences; about 15% were counted once. About 8.2% of the sample comes from the top ten. Interpreted using the paper, the time point label stands for: newly diagnosed GD, antithyroid drugs for less than 3 months. For both TCR sequencing and RNA sequencing, RNA was extracted from PBMCs using TRIzol.

This same sample was also part of a study on T cells in Graves' hyperthyroidism and ophthalmopathy.

The input for sequencing was peripheral blood mononuclear cells (PBMCs), taken at new diagnosis, from a patient treated with antithyroid drugs. All receptors derive from a woman between 40 and 55 years old with Graves disease. Donor details come from another sample of the same person, matched by shared clones.

The table lists this clonotype with many counts. The chain combines TRBV11-3 with TRBJ2-7; 8 nucleotides align to TRBD1. This CDR3 has 16 amino acids. The V and J ends lost 4 bases and 4 bases, in that order; junction bases with no gene match: 12. Germline lookup yields CDR1 SGHNT and CDR2 YENEEA. CDR3 protein: CASSYPNQGASYEQYF. In DNA form, the CDR3 reads TGTGCCAGCAGCTACCCCAATCAGGGGGCGTCATACGAGCAGTACTTC.

This clonotype was seen repeatedly, ten times or more. This CDR3 reads CASSLGSGAEETQYF. CDR3 sequence (DNA): TGTGCCAGCAGTTTAGGATCGGGAGCCGAAGAGACCCAGTACTTC. The chain has TRBV28 and TRBJ2-5, with D perhaps TRBD2 (6 bases). Germline CDR1 is MDHEN and CDR2 is SYDVKM. The ends were cut back, 2 bases at V and 3 bases at J, with 13 bases in the middle. The CDR3 has 15 residues.

This clonotype was seen repeatedly, ten times or more. The chain uses TRBV2 and TRBJ2-2; no clear D gene. The CDR3 contains 14 residues. Trimming took 7 bases from V and 1 from J, leaving 10 bases between them. CDR1 is SNHLY, CDR2 FYNNEI, per germline. The CDR3 DNA reads as TGTGCCAGCACGTCGCAGCTGAACACCGGGGAGCTGTTTTTT. Residues: CASTSQLNTGELFF.

In this sample, this clonotype turned up many times. This chain links TRBV28 with TRBJ2-2; D is unclear. Looked up from germline, CDR1 is MDHEN and CDR2 is SYDVKM. CDR3 length: 14 amino acids. V was pared by 3 bases and J by 0 bases, with 5 bases between. In DNA form, the CDR3 reads TGTGCCAGCAGTTTTACAGCGAACACCGGGGAGCTGTTTTTT. The encoded protein is CASSFTANTGELFF.

The V gene is TRBV10-3, the J gene TRBJ2-2; 10 bases line up with TRBD1. V lost 6 bases and J lost 4; bases outside the gene matches: 8. The CDR3 has 16 residues. Germline V lookup: CDR1 ENHRY, CDR2 SYGVKD. The CDR3 region has the DNA TGTGCCATCAGACGGAAGGGACAGGGGATCACCGGGGAGCTGTTTTTT. Its translation: CAIRRKGQGITGELFF.

This clonotype was detected ten times or more. This chain connects TRBV7-8 to TRBJ1-2; tentatively, D is TRBD1 (5 bases). This CDR3 has 14 residues. Deletions cut 1 base from V and 4 bases from J, with 10 bases between. The germline V gene has CDR1 SGHVS and CDR2 FQNEAQ. In DNA, the CDR3 is TGTGCCAGCAGCTTAGAGGCAGGGTCCTATGGCTACACCTTC. Translation: CASSLEAGSYGYTF.

This clonotype was seen ten or more times. The chain links TRBV5-1 to TRBJ2-1; 11 positions agree with TRBD2. V was clipped by 0 bases and J by 3 bases; unmatched bases: 5. Looked up from germline, CDR1 is SGHRS and CDR2 is YFSETQ. The CDR3 runs 17 residues. CDR3 sequence reads: CASSLEAGTSGYNEQFF. The CDR3 nucleotides read TGCGCCAGCAGCTTGGAGGCCGGGACTAGCGGCTACAATGAGCAGTTCTTC.

This clonotype was detected many times. The chain joins TRBV5-1 to TRBJ2-2; TRBD1 matches at 8 bases. V shed 4 bases, J shed 1 base, and the junction held 3 bases outside the gene matches. The CDR3 sequence is 15 residues long. Germline lookup yields CDR1 SGHRS and CDR2 YFSETQ. In DNA, the CDR3 is TGCGCCAGCAGCCACGGACAGGGGAACACCGGGGAGCTGTTTTTT. Translated: CASSHGQGNTGELFF.

The chain couples TRBV6-1 to TRBJ2-3, with D unclear. The CDR3 has 18 amino acids. V gave up 6 bases and J gave up 2 bases, with 24 bases separating them. CDR1 is MNHNS, CDR2 SASEGT, per germline. The CDR3 bases are TGTGCCAGCAGCCGGTGGACCGCAGGAGTCCACACCACAGATACGCAGTATTTT. It translates to CASSRWTAGVHTTDTQYF.

The rearrangement links TRBV9 to TRBJ2-3, with D perhaps assigned TRBD1 or TRBD2 (5 bases each). Germline CDR1 reads SGDLS; CDR2 reads YYNGEE. Trimming removed 0 bases from V and 2 bases from J, with 10 bases in between. The CDR3 sequence is 15 residues long. Here the CDR3 reads CASSVGVGTTDTQYF. The CDR3, as DNA: TGTGCCAGCAGCGTAGGAGTAGGGACCACAGATACGCAGTATTTT. The whole variable domain, filled in from reference TRBV9 and TRBJ2-3, reads DSGVTQTPKHLITATGQRVTLRCSPRSGDLSVYWYQQSLDQGLQFLIQYYNGEERAKGNILERFSAQQFPDLHSELNLSSLELGDSALYFCASSVGVGTTDTQYFGPGTRLTVL.

In this sample, this clonotype turned up many times. The gene calls are TRBV2 and TRBJ2-7; 7 nucleotides align to TRBD2. This CDR3 has 15 amino acids. Germline CDR1 and CDR2: SNHLY and FYNNEI. V lost 7 bases and J lost 0; bases outside the gene matches: 9. CDR3 nucleotides: TGTGCCAGCACTCGCGCGGGGGAGACCTCCTACGAGCAGTACTTC. Residues: CASTRAGETSYEQYF.

This clonotype was detected ten times or more. The chain recombines TRBV12-3 or TRBV12-4 with TRBJ1-1; 9 bases are a match to TRBD1. The CDR3 covers 14 residues. V shed 7 bases and J 11 bases; nucleotides not matched to a gene: 14. CDR3 amino acids: CASTTGQGYLRAFF. The DNA for the CDR3 is TGTGCCAGCACGACGGGACAGGGTTATTTACGGGCTTTCTTT.

As to this clonotype: A much larger clone sits a single nucleotide away, making a read error possible. The chain is built from TRBV11-3 and TRBJ2-2; the D is unclear. Germline CDR1 SGHNT, CDR2 YENEEA. The CDR3 runs to 15 residues. Trimming removed 5 bases at V and 1 base at J, with 11 bases between. CDR3 region: CASSRPLKNTGELFF. Written as DNA, the CDR3 is TGTGCCAGCAGCCGCCCTTTAAAGAACACCGGGGAGCTGTTTTTT.

This clonotype was recorded at least ten times. This chain uses TRBV28 with TRBJ2-1; the D gene is possibly TRBD1 (6 bases). The V end lost 2 bases, the J end lost 4 bases, and 12 bases lay between the germline ends. Germline CDR1 reads MDHEN; CDR2 reads SYDVKM. The CDR3 spans 15 residues. CDR3 in amino acids: CASSLGGQRYNEQFF. As DNA, the CDR3 is TGTGCCAGCAGTTTAGGGGGCCAGCGATACAATGAGCAGTTCTTC.

This clonotype has only a few counts. CDR3 amino acids: CSVEDGTGWADTQYF. The CDR3 DNA sequence: TGCAGCGTTGAAGACGGGACAGGGTGGGCAGATACGCAGTATTTT. The chain links TRBV29-1 to TRBJ2-3; TRBD1 matches 9 bases. The CDR3 is 15 residues long. The J segment lost 4 bases and the V segment lost 0 bases, leaving 5 bases of the junction unmatched. Per germline, CDR1 SQVTM and CDR2 ANQGSEA.

This clonotype was seen more than once but under ten times. This rearrangement joins TRBV29-1 to TRBJ2-3; perhaps TRBD2 as D (5 bases). The J call may be mistaken, given a closer DNA end match to TRBJ2-5. Germline CDR1 SQVTM, CDR2 ANQGSEA. The CDR3 loop spans 10 amino acids. The CDR3 reads CSGGGETQYF. The CDR3 bases are TGCAGTGGAGGAGGAGAGACCCAGTACTTC.

This clonotype has ten or more counts. CDR3 DNA sequence: TGTGCCAGCAGTAAGTACCCCTCGTTCCGCGGGAGATACAATGAGCAGTTCTTC. Its translation is CASSKYPSFRGRYNEQFF. The chain combines TRBV6-2 or TRBV6-3 with TRBJ2-1; 7 nucleotides line up with TRBD2. The V gene end was trimmed by 5 bases and the J gene end by 4 bases; junction bases not matched to a gene: 17. CDR3 length: 18 amino acids. The germline CDR1 and CDR2 sequences are MNHEY and SVGEGT.

The rearrangement joins TRBV12-3 or TRBV12-4 to TRBJ1-4; D ambiguous. The CDR3 has 13 residues. V was shortened by 6 bases and J by 8 bases, with 13 bases between the two germline ends. The CDR3 here is CASRGPSQEKLFF. DNA of the CDR3: TGTGCCAGCAGAGGCCCAAGCCAGGAAAAACTGTTTTTT.

In this sample, this clonotype turned up many times. The J gene is TRBJ2-4, the V gene TRBV28; D remains ambiguous. This CDR3 has 10 amino acids. Per germline, CDR1 MDHEN and CDR2 SYDVKM. V was pared by 8 bases and J by 5 bases, with 4 bases between. The CDR3 coding sequence is TGTGCCAGCGGGGAAAACATTCAGTACTTC. Its protein product is CASGENIQYF.

This clonotype appeared many times. The chain combines TRBV5-6 with TRBJ1-1; perhaps TRBD1 as D (6 bases). Germline CDR1 is SGHDT and CDR2 is YYEEEE. This CDR3 is built from 16 residues. Trimming stripped 1 base from V and 4 bases from J, with 17 bases between. DNA for the CDR3: TGTGCCAGCAGCTTGATTACACAGGGTCCCAGCACTGAAGCTTTCTTT. Protein sequence: CASSLITQGPSTEAFF.

This clonotype was recorded at least ten times. The V and J genes are TRBV19 and TRBJ2-1; 8 bases match TRBD2. From germline, CDR1 is LNHDA and CDR2 SQIVND (reference sequence). V lost 3 bases, J lost 5 bases, and 21 bases stayed unmatched. The CDR3 totals 20 residues. CDR3 loop: CASSIPAGTRNHLADNEQFF. CDR3 in DNA: TGTGCCAGTAGTATTCCGGCCGGGACTAGGAACCATCTGGCCGACAATGAGCAGTTCTTC.

This clonotype occurred many times. This rearrangement joins TRBV13 to TRBJ2-7; 8 nucleotides align to TRBD1. This CDR3 spans 14 amino acids. J gave up 5 bases and V 5 bases, and 8 bases lay outside the gene matches. The germline gives CDR1 PRHDT, CDR2 FYEKMQ (reference sequence). The CDR3 spells CASSGQGPLDEQYF. DNA for the CDR3: TGTGCCAGCAGCGGACAGGGTCCGCTCGACGAGCAGTACTTC.

This clonotype has only a few counts. The gene calls are TRBV9 and TRBJ1-5; D may be TRBD1 (5 bases). The CDR3 is 13 amino acids. Trimming cost V 3 bases and J 6 bases, with 10 bases left between them. Per the germline V gene, CDR1 is SGDLS and CDR2 is YYNGEE. CDR3 nucleotides: TGTGCCAGCAGCGGAGAGGGGTTTCAGCCCCAGCATTTT. The encoded protein is CASSGEGFQPQHF.

This clonotype came up many times. This rearrangement joins TRBV28 to TRBJ1-3; TRBD1 is a possible D gene (6 bases). V lost 3 bases to trimming and J lost 3 bases, with 12 bases between them. This CDR3 spans 15 amino acids. CDR1 MDHEN and CDR2 SYDVKM come from the germline V gene. Here the CDR3 reads CASSLPRQVGNTIYF. As DNA, the CDR3 is TGTGCCAGCAGTTTGCCCCGACAGGTTGGAAACACCATATATTTT.

This clonotype has a count of ten or more. The genes are TRBV6-5 and TRBJ2-3; unclear D gene. Germline V lookup: CDR1 MNHEY, CDR2 SVGAGI. V dropped 2 bases and J dropped 0 bases, with 15 bases sitting between them. This CDR3 comprises 17 residues. The CDR3 DNA is TGTGCCAGCAGTTACAGAGTGTTGGAAGAAAGCACAGATACGCAGTATTTT. This encodes CASSYRVLEESTDTQYF.